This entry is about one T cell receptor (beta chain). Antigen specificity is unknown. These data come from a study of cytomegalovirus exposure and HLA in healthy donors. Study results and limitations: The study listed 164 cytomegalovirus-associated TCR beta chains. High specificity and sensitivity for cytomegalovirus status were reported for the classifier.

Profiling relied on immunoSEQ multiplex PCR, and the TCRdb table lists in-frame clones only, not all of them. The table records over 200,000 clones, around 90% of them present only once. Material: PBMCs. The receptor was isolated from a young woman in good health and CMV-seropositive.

The CDR3 DNA reads as TGTGCCAGCAGCGTAGGGCAGGGGGCAATTTTGGACACTGAAGCTTTCTTT. Amino acid sequence: CASSVGQGAILDTEAFF. This sequence joins TRBV9 and TRBJ1-1; TRBD1 matches 8 bases. V was pared by 0 bases and J by 3 bases, with 10 bases of the junction left unmatched. The CDR3 has 17 amino acids. In germline, CDR1 is SGDLS, CDR2 YYNGEE.